The sequence of this T cell receptor beta chain was determined in a study of PD-1 blockade in classical Hodgkin lymphoma (dated by TCRdb to the early 2020s). With regard to the full study: Nivolumab dosing was 3 mg/kg intravenously every 2 weeks, continuing until either disease progression or unacceptable toxicity. A peripheral blood immune signature of response to PD-1 blockade in classical Hodgkin lymphoma was defined using TCR beta sequencing and CyTOF.

The germline V gene encodes CDR1 MDHEN and CDR2 SYDVKM. There are 17 amino acids in the CDR3, from cysteine to phenylalanine inclusive. Only CDR3 DNA is held: 51 bases, read in frame from base 1. A word on this clone: No cognate antigen has been identified for it. Relative to the germline gene, one junction end is altered; a read error may explain this.

General study outcomes and caveats: The study was limited to a single clinical trial cohort, and causes of repertoire differences, possibly disease activity or prior therapy, remained undefined. A significant rise by C4D1 was seen in CD4+ but not CD8+ TCR diversity (p=0.0027 vs p=0.16), with the rise being most apparent in complete responders (p=0.02). Baseline TCR diversity was reported as lower in newly diagnosed patients than in healthy donors, and lower still in relapsed/refractory patients. Among trial patients, those achieving complete response had baseline diversity similar to that of newly diagnosed patients, while diversity was significantly lower in partial responders and progressors. Lower diversity was seen in patients whose nivolumab began less than 1 year after ASCT, and these patients were left out of later analyses so that immune reconstitution would not confound the results.

The Qiagen DNeasy kit was used to extract genomic DNA both from unsorted PBMCs and from the negatively selected CD4+ and CD8+ fractions. TCR beta CDR3 regions were subjected to amplification by immunoSEQ multiplex PCR with primers that anneal to V and J segments. A synthetic immune receptor repertoire was used to minimize amplification bias, and any remaining bias was removed computationally after sequencing. As for the authors' bioinformatics: Custom Python scripts were used to quantify repertoire diversity as the Shannon entropy index. Unsorted, CD4+ and CD8+ repertoires were analyzed separately, except in combined analyses where CD4+ and CD8+ sequences were merged in silico. A clone was considered expanded if an increase in frequency of at least 2-fold after treatment relative to C1D1 was found, and a pseudocount of 0.5 was applied to clones undetected at baseline. Clones with 0 or 1 copy at C1D1 were defined as singleton clones, while clones with 2 or more copies were defined as non-singleton clones. Clones expanded in unsorted samples were assigned a CD4+, CD8+ or unknown annotation through matching of protein sequences in sorted samples from the same patient. Wilcoxon tests on paired samples were used to test diversity changes from C1D1 to C4D1. Sourced from immuneACCESS, this table was stored by TCRdb with only in-frame sequences that have V and J called. A share of the clones is absent; for the studies checked, an unresolved V gene accounts for under half, and the remainder has no known explanation. V, J and clone size reflect that table, while D and trimming were determined from the DNA. Within this sample are tens of thousands of clones, with roughly 89% of them counted one time only. 9.5% to 12% of the sample goes to the ten largest clones.

This specimen's time point label, per the study, means: cycle 2 day 1 (C2D1) of nivolumab. Relapse after autologous stem cell transplantation had occurred in all trial patients, and cohorts A, B and C were distinguished by prior brentuximab vedotin exposure. A total of fewer than 70 patients with relapsed/refractory classical Hodgkin lymphoma made up the trial cohort, and each patient's best overall response was complete response, partial response or progressive disease. Trial patients were treated with single-agent nivolumab in the multi-cohort phase II CheckMate 205 trial. An independent review committee assessed best overall response using the 2007 International Working Group response criteria. PBMCs from the trial were collected at three points: immediately before nivolumab initiation (C1D1), and during therapy at cycle 2 day 1 and cycle 4 day 1. After peripheral blood was drawn into 8 mL Vacutainer Cell Preparation Tubes, PBMCs were isolated by centrifugation and then cryopreserved.

The TCR comes from a human donor with classical Hodgkin lymphoma. The material sequenced was peripheral blood mononuclear cells (PBMCs), taken before the second cycle of nivolumab. The rearrangement joined TRBV28 to TRBJ1-5, with 9 central nucleotides matching TRBD1. Here the CDR3 is given as CASSLLTGQGIGQPQHF. The nucleotide sequence is given as TGTGCCAGCAGCTTATTGACCGGACAGGGGATTGGTCAGCCCCAGCATTTT. Where the CDR3 stops, the reference TRBV28 and TRBJ1-5 genes take over; the full variable domain is DVKVTQSSRYLVKRTGEKVFLECVQDMDHENMFWYRQDPGLGLRLIYFSYDVKMKEKGDIPEGYSVSREKKERFSLILESASTNQTSMYLCASSLLTGQGIGQPQHFGDGTRLSIL.